This section outlines one T cell receptor beta chain sequence together with its context. Its antigen remains unidentified. These data belong to a study of cytomegalovirus exposure and HLA in healthy donors. Study findings and constraints: Overall, some 160 TCR beta chains were annotated as cytomegalovirus-associated. After further analysis at a later stage, 16,951 TCR beta sequences were associated with HLA alleles at 0.05 false discovery rate.

The V gene's germline CDR1 is SGHRS and CDR2 YFSETQ. This CDR3 comprises 14 residues. V shed 4 bases and J shed 5 bases, with 10 bases lying between them. The PCR was carried out with 60 Vbeta primers and 13 Jbeta primers. Using immunoSEQ multiplex PCR, the repertoire was profiled, and TCRdb retains in-frame clones only, with some absent. The sample carries approximately 160,000 clones, roughly 77% recorded once. The receptor comes from a woman aged 35 to 49 in good health and CMV-seropositive. The material sequenced was PBMCs. The genes are TRBV5-1 and TRBJ1-6; D is possibly TRBD1 (6 bases). The CDR3 bases are TGCGCCAGCAGCCCAGGGGTGGATAATTCACCCCTCCACTTT. It yields the protein CASSPGVDNSPLHF.